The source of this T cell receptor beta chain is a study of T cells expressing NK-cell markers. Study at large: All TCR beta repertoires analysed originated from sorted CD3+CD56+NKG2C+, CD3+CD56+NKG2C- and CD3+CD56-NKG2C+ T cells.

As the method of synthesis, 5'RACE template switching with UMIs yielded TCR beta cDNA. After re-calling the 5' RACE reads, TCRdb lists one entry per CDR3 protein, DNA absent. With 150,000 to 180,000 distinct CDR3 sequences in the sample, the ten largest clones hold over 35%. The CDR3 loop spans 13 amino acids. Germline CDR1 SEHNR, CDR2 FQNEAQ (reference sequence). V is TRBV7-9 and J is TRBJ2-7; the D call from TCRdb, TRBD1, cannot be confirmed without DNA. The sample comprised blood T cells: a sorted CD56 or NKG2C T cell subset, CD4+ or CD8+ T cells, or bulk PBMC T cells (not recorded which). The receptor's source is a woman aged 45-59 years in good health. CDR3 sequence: CASSLEDSYEQYF. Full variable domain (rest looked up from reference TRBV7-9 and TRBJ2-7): DTGVSQNPRHKITKRGQNVTFRCDPISEHNRLYWYRQTLGQGPEFLTYFQNEAQLEKSRLLSDRFSAERPKGSFSTLEIQRTEQGDSAMYLCASSLEDSYEQYFGPGTRLTVT.